The 27 T cell receptor beta chains in this list originate from one sample, sequenced in a study of CD8+CD57+ T cells in acquired aplastic anemia. Patients included in sequencing had previously demonstrated CD8+CD57+ cell expansion by flow cytometry. It was genomic DNA that served as the template for profiling TCR beta VDJ and CDR3. Each CDR3 protein gets one entry after TCRdb re-called the reads with MiXCR. The sample contains 450,000 to 550,000 distinct CDR3 sequences, roughly 34% of which appear only once. Source material: sorted CD4+, CD8+, or CD8+CD57+ T cells (not recorded which) from PBMCs. These receptors all stem from a human donor with aplastic anemia.

This clonotype has at least ten counts. The chain recombines TRBV19 with TRBJ1-6; no clear D. CDR3 length equals 19 residues. Trimming removed 0 bases from V and 0 bases from J, with 15 bases in between. Germline V CDR1 and CDR2: LNHDA, SQIVND (reference sequence). The CDR3 region is CASSIDPPSTSSYNSPLHF. The CDR3 region has the DNA TGTGCCAGTAGTATAGATCCGCCATCGACAAGCTCCTATAATTCACCCCTCCACTTT.

This clonotype was detected many times. The chain joins TRBV20-1 to TRBJ2-7; D tentatively fits TRBD1 or TRBD2 (5 bases each). CDR3 length: 14 amino acids. V lost 6 bases and J lost 4, with 19 bases in between. Germline V gives CDR1 DFQATT, CDR2 SNEGSKA (reference sequence). The CDR3 sequence is CSAPPRDGAYEQYF. In DNA form, the CDR3 reads TGCAGTGCCCCACCCCGGGACGGAGCTTACGAGCAGTACTTC.

This clonotype was detected many times. The chain carries TRBV24-1 and TRBJ2-5; 11 bases are shared with TRBD2. Trimming cost V 2 bases and J 0 bases; bases outside gene matches: 4. Germline lookup yields CDR1 KGHDR and CDR2 SFDVKD. The CDR3 totals 17 residues. The CDR3 region is CATSDYGTSGYQETQYF. CDR3 coding DNA: TGTGCCACCAGTGATTACGGGACTAGCGGATACCAAGAGACCCAGTACTTC.

The chain is built from TRBV7-9 and TRBJ2-2; D unresolved. Trimming pared 7 bases from V and 2 bases from J, leaving 8 bases between. Germline assignment: CDR1 SEHNR and CDR2 FQNEAQ (reference sequence). This CDR3 contains 13 residues. Here the CDR3 reads CASTDPNTGELFF. CDR3 coding DNA: TGTGCCAGCACCGACCCAAACACCGGGGAGCTGTTTTTT.

To note about this clonotype: The junction departs from the called germline gene at one end, perhaps through a read error. The V and J genes are TRBV28 and TRBJ2-7, with D maybe TRBD2 (6 bases). The CDR3 totals 15 residues. The germline V gene encodes CDR1 MDHEN and CDR2 SYDVKM. The CDR3 protein is CAGRPPSGAGLEQYF. The CDR3 DNA is TGTGCCGGCAGGCCCCCGTCGGGAGCAGGTTTGGAGCAGTACTTC.

In this sample, this clonotype turned up many times. J is TRBJ2-7 and V is TRBV7-8; TRBD1 might be the D (6 bases). The CDR3 is made up of 12 amino acids. The V end lost 5 bases, the J end lost 4 bases, and 9 bases lay between the germline ends. The germline gives CDR1 SGHVS, CDR2 FQNEAQ. CDR3 protein: CASSRDNYEQYF. As DNA, the CDR3 is TGTGCCAGCAGCCGGGACAATTACGAGCAGTACTTC.

Ten or more counts support this clonotype. DNA of the CDR3: TGTGCCAGCAGTCCCCCCGGCCAGCCCCAGCATTTT. Translating it yields CASSPPGQPQHF. The chain uses TRBV18 and TRBJ1-5; D gene ambiguous. Looked up from germline, CDR1 is KGHSH and CDR2 is LQKENI. V lost 8 bases, J lost 7 bases, and 12 bases lay in between. This CDR3 comprises 12 residues. Together with reference TRBV18 and TRBJ1-5, the CDR3 gives the full variable domain: NAGVMQNPRHLVRRRGQEARLRCSPMKGHSHVYWYRQLPEEGLKFMVYLQKENIIDESGMPKERFSAEFPKEGPSILRIQQVVRGDSAAYFCASSPPGQPQHFGDGTRLSIL.

This clonotype was detected once. This chain links TRBV15 with TRBJ1-2; 9 positions agree with TRBD1. V lost 0 bases, J lost 14 bases, and 4 bases stayed unmatched. The CDR3 loop spans 12 amino acids. CDR1 is LNHNV and CDR2 is YYDKDF in the germline V gene (reference sequence). CDR3 in amino acids: CATSRDGTGTTF. The CDR3 DNA sequence: TGTGCCACCAGCAGAGATGGGACAGGGACAACCTTC.

The chain has TRBV20-1 and TRBJ2-4; 8 nucleotides match TRBD1. The germline CDR1 and CDR2 sequences are DFQATT and SNEGSKA (reference sequence). The CDR3 sequence is 13 residues long. CDR3 coding DNA: TGCACTACGGACAGGGCGGCCAAAAACATTCAGTACTTC. Its protein is CTTDRAAKNIQYF.

The V call is TRBV24-1, the J call TRBJ2-5, with 8 bases lining up with TRBD1. CDR1 and CDR2 (germline): KGHDR, SFDVKD. The CDR3 has 15 amino acids. V dropped 3 bases and J dropped 5; count of bases not matched to a gene: 7. As DNA, the CDR3 is TGTGCCACCAGTGATCCTCACAGGGGGGATGAGACCCAGTACTTC. As protein: CATSDPHRGDETQYF.

This clonotype was counted between two and nine times. This chain connects TRBV6-1 to TRBJ1-5, with D possibly TRBD1 on 5 matching bases. The V gene lost 8 bases and the J gene lost 7 bases, with 18 bases spanning the gap. The V gene's germline CDR1 is MNHNS and CDR2 SASEGT. This CDR3 has 14 residues. The CDR3 bases are TGTGCCAGCCCCCCGGGGCAGGAGATACAGCCCCAGCATTTT. It codes for CASPPGQEIQPQHF.

This clonotype showed up many times. The rearrangement joins TRBV20-1 to TRBJ2-7; D is unresolved. Germline lookup yields CDR1 DFQATT and CDR2 SNEGSKA (reference sequence). The CDR3 contains 14 residues. Deletions cut 3 bases from V and 3 bases from J, with 15 bases between. The CDR3: CSARTGRTDYEQYF. The CDR3 DNA reads as TGCAGTGCTAGGACGGGCCGGACGGACTACGAGCAGTACTTC.

This clonotype has just a few counts. This may come from a read error, since a much larger clone is one base off. This is likely a read error, given that the CDR3 carries no conserved phenylalanine or tryptophan at its end. V gene TRBV24-1 combines with J gene TRBJ2-7, with D perhaps matching TRBD2 (5 bases). V was pared by 5 bases and J by 5 bases, with 12 bases between. The CDR3 contains 13 residues. Germline-derived CDR1 and CDR2 are KGHDR and SFDVKD. Here the CDR3 reads CATSGTVSNEQYL. For the CDR3, the DNA is TGTGCCACCAGTGGGACTGTGTCGAACGAGCAGTACCTC.

The CDR3, as DNA: TGTGCCAGCAGTTACTCGAGTCGGATCGGGTTAGGTTGGGAGACCCAGTACTTC. It yields the protein CASSYSSRIGLGWETQYF. This chain uses TRBV6-2 or TRBV6-3 with TRBJ2-5; D gene unclear. The CDR3 runs to 18 residues. CDR1 and CDR2 (germline): MNHEY, SVGEGT. The V end was cut by 0 bases, the J end by 5 bases, with 22 bases between.

This clonotype was counted ten times or more. The rearrangement uses TRBV2 and TRBJ1-1; D unclear. The V gene lost 1 base and the J gene lost 8 bases, with 11 bases spanning the gap. The CDR3 extends over 13 amino acids. Germline V gene sequence: CDR1 SNHLY, CDR2 FYNNEI. CDR3 sequence (DNA): TGTGCCAGCAGTGAAGTGAGGTCAGACGAAGCTTTCTTT. It translates to CASSEVRSDEAFF. The whole variable domain, remainder taken from reference TRBV2 and TRBJ1-1, is EPEVTQTPSHQVTQMGQEVILRCVPISNHLYFYWYRQILGQKVEFLVSFYNNEISEKSEIFDDQFSVERPDGSNFTLKIRSTKLEDSAMYFCASSEVRSDEAFFGQGTRLTVV.

The V and J genes are TRBV2 and TRBJ1-1; D may be TRBD1 (6 bases). Trimming shortened V by 6 bases and J by 1 base, and 9 bases separated the two germline ends. In germline, CDR1 is SNHLY, CDR2 FYNNEI. There are 13 residues in the CDR3. Here the CDR3 reads CASRIQGNTEAFF. DNA of the CDR3: TGTGCCAGCAGGATACAGGGGAACACTGAAGCTTTCTTT.

This clonotype was counted between two and nine times. The chain carries TRBV5-1 and TRBJ2-5, with D hard to call. The CDR3 length is 12 residues. Trimming took off 6 bases at V and 3 bases at J, with 9 bases between the two ends. From germline, CDR1 is SGHRS and CDR2 YFSETQ. The CDR3 protein is CASNFPKETQYF. The CDR3, as DNA: TGCGCCAGCAACTTCCCCAAAGAGACCCAGTACTTC.

The V gene is TRBV15, the J gene TRBJ2-1, with D possibly being TRBD1 or TRBD2 (6 bases each). The V and J ends lost 8 bases and 7 bases respectively, with 15 bases between them. The V gene's germline CDR1 is LNHNV and CDR2 YYDKDF (reference sequence). The CDR3 contains 13 residues. The CDR3 sequence is CATRNGGLNEQFF. CDR3 bases: TGTGCCACCCGCAACGGGGGCCTTAATGAGCAGTTCTTC.

Regarding this clonotype: A much larger clone lies one base from this, so it may be a read error. V gene TRBV4-2 combines with J gene TRBJ1-6; D is possibly TRBD1 (5 bases). Trimming cost V 1 base and J 8 bases, with 15 bases left between them. The CDR3 totals 16 residues. Germline values: CDR1 LGHNA, CDR2 YNFKEQ. The CDR3, as DNA: TGTGCCAGCAGCCAAGGGGGGGGAAGGAGCGATTCACCCCTCCACTTT. It codes for CASSQGGGRSDSPLHF.

Ten or more counts support this clonotype. V usage is TRBV6-5 and J usage is TRBJ1-2; the D is unclear. This CDR3 comprises 12 residues. V lost 2 bases to trimming and J lost 5 bases, with 6 bases between them. Germline lookup yields CDR1 MNHEY and CDR2 SVGAGI. The CDR3 loop is CASSYEQYGYTF. CDR3 DNA sequence: TGTGCCAGCAGTTACGAACAGTATGGCTACACCTTC.

Ten or more counts support this clonotype. V usage is TRBV9 and J usage is TRBJ1-2; D is unclear. The CDR3 sequence is 16 residues long. Trimming took off 4 bases at V and 4 bases at J, with 20 bases between the two ends. Germline V CDR1 and CDR2: SGDLS, YYNGEE. The CDR3 spells CASSPNLGVGVYGYTF. CDR3 nucleotides: TGTGCCAGCAGCCCCAACCTCGGGGTGGGAGTCTATGGCTACACCTTC.

This clonotype occurred many times. The J gene is TRBJ2-7, the V gene TRBV12-5; D is unclear. Germline V CDR1 and CDR2: LGHNT, FRNRAP. Trimming took off 3 bases at V and 4 bases at J, with 10 bases between the two ends. The CDR3 covers 13 residues. Written as DNA, the CDR3 is TGTGCTAGTGGTTTTGGCTATGGATACGAGCAGTACTTC. Translated, it gives CASGFGYGYEQYF.

There are many counts of this clonotype. One junction end disagrees with the germline gene, perhaps due to a read error. J is TRBJ2-5 and V is TRBV7-7; D is unclear. The germline V gene encodes CDR1 SSHAT and CDR2 FNYEAQ (reference sequence). The CDR3 length is 14 residues. The CDR3 DNA is TGTGCTAGCAGCTTATTCGCCGGACAAGAGACCCAGTACTTC. Encoded protein: CASSLFAGQETQYF.

This clonotype was observed a single time. The chain employs TRBV4-1 and TRBJ2-4; TRBD2 agrees at 7 bases. V trimming: 0 bases; J trimming: 0 bases; junction bases outside the gene matches: 11. The CDR3 sequence is 19 residues long. The germline gives CDR1 MGHRA, CDR2 YSYEKL. The CDR3 region is CASSQEGGLTPLAKNIQYF. CDR3 sequence (DNA): TGCGCCAGCAGCCAAGAGGGGGGACTAACTCCGCTAGCCAAAAACATTCAGTACTTC.

This chain connects TRBV20-1 to TRBJ2-3; the D gene is possibly TRBD2 (6 bases). The CDR3 spans 12 residues. Per the germline V gene, CDR1 is DFQATT and CDR2 is SNEGSKA (reference sequence). The CDR3: CSGRGPTDTQYF. The DNA of the CDR3 is TGCAGCGGGCGGGGCCCCACAGATACGCAGTATTTT.

This clonotype has more than one count but fewer than ten. The V gene is TRBV15, the J gene TRBJ2-1, with D possibly being TRBD2 (6 bases). V was cut by 1 base and J by 9 bases, with 7 bases left in between. The CDR3 length is 12 residues. Germline V gives CDR1 LNHNV, CDR2 YYDKDF (reference sequence). CDR3: CATSRASVEQFF. In DNA, the CDR3 is TGTGCCACCAGCAGAGCTAGCGTTGAGCAGTTCTTC.

The table lists this clonotype with many counts. The gene calls are TRBV15 and TRBJ1-2; weak D call: TRBD1 (5 bases). Germline CDR1 and CDR2: LNHNV and YYDKDF (reference sequence). The CDR3 is made up of 13 amino acids. V gave up 6 bases and J gave up 7 bases, with 15 bases separating them. This CDR3 reads CATRNKGLRGYTF. CDR3 nucleotide sequence: TGTGCCACCAGGAATAAGGGGCTCCGTGGCTACACCTTC. The entire variable domain, with the rest obtained from reference TRBV15 and TRBJ1-2, is as follows: DAMVIQNPRYQVTQFGKPVTLSCSQTLNHNVMYWYQQKSSQAPKLLFHYYDKDFNNEADTPDNFQSRRPNTSFCFLDIRSPGLGDTAMYLCATRNKGLRGYTFGSGTRLTVV.